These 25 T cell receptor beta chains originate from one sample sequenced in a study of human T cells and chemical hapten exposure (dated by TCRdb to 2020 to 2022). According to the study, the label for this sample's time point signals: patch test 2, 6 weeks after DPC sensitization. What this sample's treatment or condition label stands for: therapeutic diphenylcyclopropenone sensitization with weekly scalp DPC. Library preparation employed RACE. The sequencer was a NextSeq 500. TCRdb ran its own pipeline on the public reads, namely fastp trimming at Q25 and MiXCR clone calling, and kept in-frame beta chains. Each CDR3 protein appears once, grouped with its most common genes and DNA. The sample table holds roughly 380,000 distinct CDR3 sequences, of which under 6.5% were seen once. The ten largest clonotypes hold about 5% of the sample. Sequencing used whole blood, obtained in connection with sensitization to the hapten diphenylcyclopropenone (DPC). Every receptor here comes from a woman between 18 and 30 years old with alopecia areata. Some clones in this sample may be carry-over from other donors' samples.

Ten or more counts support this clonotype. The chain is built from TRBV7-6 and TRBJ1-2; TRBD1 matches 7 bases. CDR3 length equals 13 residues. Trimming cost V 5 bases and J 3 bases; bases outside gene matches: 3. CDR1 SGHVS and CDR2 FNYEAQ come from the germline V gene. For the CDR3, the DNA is TGTGCCAGCAGCAGGGGACAGTACTATGGCTACACCTTC. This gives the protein CASSRGQYYGYTF.

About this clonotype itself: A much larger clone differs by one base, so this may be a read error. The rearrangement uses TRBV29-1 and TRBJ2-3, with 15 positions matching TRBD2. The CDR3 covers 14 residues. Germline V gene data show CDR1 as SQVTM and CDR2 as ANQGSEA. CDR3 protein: CSVAGLAGGDTQFF. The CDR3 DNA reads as TGCAGCGTTGCGGGACTAGCGGGGGGAGATACGCAGTTTTTT.

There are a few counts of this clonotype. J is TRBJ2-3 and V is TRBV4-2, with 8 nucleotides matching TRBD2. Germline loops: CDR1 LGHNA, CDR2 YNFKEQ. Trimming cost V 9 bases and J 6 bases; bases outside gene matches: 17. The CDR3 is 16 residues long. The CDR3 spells CASDRGTGGSRDTQYF. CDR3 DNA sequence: TGTGCCAGTGACCGGGGTACGGGGGGGTCCCGCGATACGCAGTATTTT.

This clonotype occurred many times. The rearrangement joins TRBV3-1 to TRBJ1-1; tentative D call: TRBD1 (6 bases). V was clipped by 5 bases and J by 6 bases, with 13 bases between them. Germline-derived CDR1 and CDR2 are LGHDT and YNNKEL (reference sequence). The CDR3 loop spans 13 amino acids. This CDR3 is CASSYGQYSEAFF. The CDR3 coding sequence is TGTGCCAGCAGCTATGGACAGTACTCTGAAGCTTTCTTT.

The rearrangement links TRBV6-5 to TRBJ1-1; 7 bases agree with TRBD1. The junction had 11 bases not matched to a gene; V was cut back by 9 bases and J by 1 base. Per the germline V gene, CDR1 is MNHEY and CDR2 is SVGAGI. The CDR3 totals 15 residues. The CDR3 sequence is CASRKEGTANTEAFF. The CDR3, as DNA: TGTGCCAGTCGAAAGGAGGGGACAGCGAACACTGAAGCTTTCTTT.

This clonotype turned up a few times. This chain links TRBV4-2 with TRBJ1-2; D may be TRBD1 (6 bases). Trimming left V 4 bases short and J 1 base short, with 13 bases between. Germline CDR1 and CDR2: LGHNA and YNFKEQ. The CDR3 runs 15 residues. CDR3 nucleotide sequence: TGTGCCAGCAGCCCTGGACAGATTGATAACTATGGCTACACCTTC. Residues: CASSPGQIDNYGYTF.

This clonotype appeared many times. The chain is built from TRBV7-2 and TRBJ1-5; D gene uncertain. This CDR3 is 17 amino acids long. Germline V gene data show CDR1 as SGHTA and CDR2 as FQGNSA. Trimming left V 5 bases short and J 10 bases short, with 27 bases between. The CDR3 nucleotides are TGTGCCAGCAGCCGATATATAGGACGGGGAATCATCTATCCCCAGCATTTT. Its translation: CASSRYIGRGIIYPQHF.

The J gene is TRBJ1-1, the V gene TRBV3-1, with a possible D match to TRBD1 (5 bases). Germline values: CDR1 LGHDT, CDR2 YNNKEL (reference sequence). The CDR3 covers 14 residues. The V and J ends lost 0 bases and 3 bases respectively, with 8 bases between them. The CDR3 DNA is TGTGCCAGCAGCCAAGAGGGGCGGGACACTGAAGCTTTCTTT. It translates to CASSQEGRDTEAFF.

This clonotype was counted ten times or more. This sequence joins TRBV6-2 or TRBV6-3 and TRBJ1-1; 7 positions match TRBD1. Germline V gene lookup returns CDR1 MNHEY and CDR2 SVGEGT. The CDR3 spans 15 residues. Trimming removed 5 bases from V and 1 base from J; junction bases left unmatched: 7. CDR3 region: CASSRDSRPNTEAFF. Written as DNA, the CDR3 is TGTGCCAGCAGTCGGGACAGTCGTCCGAACACTGAAGCTTTCTTT.

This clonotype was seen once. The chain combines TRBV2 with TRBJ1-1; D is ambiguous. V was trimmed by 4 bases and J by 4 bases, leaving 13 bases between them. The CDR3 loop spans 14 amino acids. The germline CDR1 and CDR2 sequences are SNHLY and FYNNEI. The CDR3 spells CASSAEPRSTEAFF. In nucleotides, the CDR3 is TGTGCCAGCAGTGCTGAGCCTAGGAGCACTGAAGCTTTCTTT.

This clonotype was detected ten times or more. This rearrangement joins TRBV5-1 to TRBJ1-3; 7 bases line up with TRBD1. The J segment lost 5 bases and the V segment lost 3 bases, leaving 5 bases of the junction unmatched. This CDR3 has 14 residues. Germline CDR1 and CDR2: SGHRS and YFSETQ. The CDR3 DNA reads TGCGCCAGCAGCTGGGGGGACAGACGAAACACCATATATTTT. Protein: CASSWGDRRNTIYF.

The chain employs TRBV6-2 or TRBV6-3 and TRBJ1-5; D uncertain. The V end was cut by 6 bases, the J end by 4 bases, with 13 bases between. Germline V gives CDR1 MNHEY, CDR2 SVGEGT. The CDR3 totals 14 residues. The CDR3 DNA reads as TGTGCCAGCAGCTTAAAATATTTGAATCAGCCCCAGCATTTT. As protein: CASSLKYLNQPQHF.

CDR3 amino acids: CATSDLSETQYF. The DNA of the CDR3 is TGTGCCACCAGTGATTTGTCTGAGACCCAGTACTTC. This chain connects TRBV24-1 to TRBJ2-5; D is uncertain. V was trimmed by 0 bases and J by 5 bases, leaving 3 bases between them. Germline CDR1 KGHDR, CDR2 SFDVKD. CDR3 size: 12 residues.

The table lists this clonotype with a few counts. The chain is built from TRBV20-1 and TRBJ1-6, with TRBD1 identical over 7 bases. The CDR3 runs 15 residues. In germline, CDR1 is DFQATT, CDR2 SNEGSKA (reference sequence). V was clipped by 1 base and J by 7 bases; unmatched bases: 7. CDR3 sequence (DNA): TGCAGTGCTAGAGCCGCAGGGGGGTCAAATTCACCCCTCCACTTT. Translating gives CSARAAGGSNSPLHF.

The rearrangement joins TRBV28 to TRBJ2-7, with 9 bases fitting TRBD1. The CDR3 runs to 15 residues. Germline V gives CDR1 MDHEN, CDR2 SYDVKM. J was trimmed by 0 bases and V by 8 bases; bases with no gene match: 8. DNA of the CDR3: TGTGCCAGCCTCGAGAGGGGACAGGGCTCCTACGAGCAGTACTTC. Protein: CASLERGQGSYEQYF.

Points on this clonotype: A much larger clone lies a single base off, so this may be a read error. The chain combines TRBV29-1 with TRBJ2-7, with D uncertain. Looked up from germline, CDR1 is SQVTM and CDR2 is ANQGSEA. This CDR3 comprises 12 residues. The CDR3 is CSVPGSSYEEYF. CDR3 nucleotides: TGCAGCGTCCCGGGCAGCTCCTACGAGGAGTACTTC.

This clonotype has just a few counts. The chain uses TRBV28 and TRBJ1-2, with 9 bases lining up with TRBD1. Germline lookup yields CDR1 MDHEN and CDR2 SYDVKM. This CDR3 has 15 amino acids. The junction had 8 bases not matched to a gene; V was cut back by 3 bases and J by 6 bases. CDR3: CASSLPPGQGDGYTF. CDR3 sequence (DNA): TGTGCCAGCAGTTTGCCTCCGGGACAGGGAGATGGCTACACCTTC.

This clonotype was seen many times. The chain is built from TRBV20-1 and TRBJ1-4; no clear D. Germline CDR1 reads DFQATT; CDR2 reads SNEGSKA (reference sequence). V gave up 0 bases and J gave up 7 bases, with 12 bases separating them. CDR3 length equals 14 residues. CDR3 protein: CSARDAAALEKLFF. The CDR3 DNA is TGCAGTGCTAGAGATGCGGCAGCTCTTGAAAAACTGTTTTTT.

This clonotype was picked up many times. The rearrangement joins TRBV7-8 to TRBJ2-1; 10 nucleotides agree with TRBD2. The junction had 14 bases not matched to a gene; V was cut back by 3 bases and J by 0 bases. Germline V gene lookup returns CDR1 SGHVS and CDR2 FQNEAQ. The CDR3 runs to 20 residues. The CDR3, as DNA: TGTGCCAGCAGCTTTCCCAAAAGCGGGGGGGCTCCCGGCTCCTACAATGAGCAGTTCTTC. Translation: CASSFPKSGGAPGSYNEQFF.

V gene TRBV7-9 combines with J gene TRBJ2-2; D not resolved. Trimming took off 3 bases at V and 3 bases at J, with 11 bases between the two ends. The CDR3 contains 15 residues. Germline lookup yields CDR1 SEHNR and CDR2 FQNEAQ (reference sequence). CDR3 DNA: TGTGCCAGCAGCTTGGGCCAGGCAGACACCGGGGAGCTGTTTTTT. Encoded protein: CASSLGQADTGELFF.

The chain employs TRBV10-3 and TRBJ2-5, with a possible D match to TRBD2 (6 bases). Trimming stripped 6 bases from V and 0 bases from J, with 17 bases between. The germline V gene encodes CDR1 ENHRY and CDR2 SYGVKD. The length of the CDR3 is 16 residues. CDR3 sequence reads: CAISGGLPYNQETQYF. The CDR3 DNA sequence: TGTGCCATCAGCGGGGGTCTCCCCTACAACCAAGAGACCCAGTACTTC.

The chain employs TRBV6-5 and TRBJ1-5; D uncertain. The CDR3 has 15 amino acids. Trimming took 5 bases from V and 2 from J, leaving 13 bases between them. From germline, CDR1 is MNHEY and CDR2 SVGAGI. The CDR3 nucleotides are TGTGCCAGCAGTCGATCGGGAGGCGGCAATCAGCCCCAGCATTTT. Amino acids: CASSRSGGGNQPQHF.

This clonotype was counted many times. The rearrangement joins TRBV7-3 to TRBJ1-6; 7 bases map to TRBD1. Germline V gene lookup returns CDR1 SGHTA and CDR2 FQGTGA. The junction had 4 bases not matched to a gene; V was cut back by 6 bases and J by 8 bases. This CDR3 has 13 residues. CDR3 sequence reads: CASRFDRDSPLHF. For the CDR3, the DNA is TGTGCCAGCAGGTTTGACAGGGATTCACCCCTCCACTTT.

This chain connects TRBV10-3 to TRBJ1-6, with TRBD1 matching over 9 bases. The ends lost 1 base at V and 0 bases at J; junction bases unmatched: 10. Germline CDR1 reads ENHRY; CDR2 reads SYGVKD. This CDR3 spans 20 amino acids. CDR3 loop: CAISELPGTGPSSYNSPLHF. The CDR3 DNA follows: TGTGCCATCAGTGAGTTACCCGGGACAGGGCCAAGCTCCTATAATTCACCCCTCCACTTT.

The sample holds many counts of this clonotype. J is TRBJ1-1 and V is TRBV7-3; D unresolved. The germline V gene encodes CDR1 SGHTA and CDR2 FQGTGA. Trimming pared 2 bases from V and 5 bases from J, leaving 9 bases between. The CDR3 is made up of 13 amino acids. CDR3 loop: CASSLDWDTEAFF. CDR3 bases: TGTGCCAGCAGCTTAGATTGGGATACTGAAGCTTTCTTT.